The sequence of this TCR beta chain was determined in a study of cytomegalovirus exposure and HLA in healthy donors. Study outcomes and limitations: An analysis was carried out later, and it reportedly showed fewer N-insertions in an Asian-associated ancestry cluster than the approximately 670-donor mean.

The CDR3 spans 14 residues. Germline CDR1 is SGHRS and CDR2 is YFSETQ. This clone was counted only a few times. The antigen is not known. At one end, the junction sequence differs from germline, possibly due to a read error. This sample also contains other DNA sequences that code for the same CDR3. Primers included in the PCR were 60 Vbeta and 13 Jbeta primers. The method was immunoSEQ multiplex PCR; TCRdb's version includes in-frame clones alone and lacks a portion of them. The sample shows some 130,000 clones, 70% of them seen only once. The sample was PBMCs. The chain carries TRBV5-1 and TRBJ2-5; perhaps TRBD2 as D (5 bases). The TCR sequence derives from an older woman in good health and CMV-seropositive. The CDR3 region is CASSPAGGGETQYF. The CDR3 region has the DNA TGCGCTAGCAGCCCGGCGGGTGGCGGGGAGACCCAGTACTTC. The full variable domain, its missing parts supplied by reference TRBV5-1 and TRBJ2-5, is KAGVTQTPRYLIKTRGQQVTLSCSPISGHRSVSWYQQTPGQGLQFLFEYFSETQRNKGNFPGRFSGRQFSNSRSEMNVSTLELGDSALYLCASSPAGGGETQYFGPGTRLLVL.